These 9 T cell receptor beta chains share one sample of origin, sequenced in a study of Ad26.COV2.S vaccination and SARS-CoV-2 variants. This table comes from immunoSEQ multiplex PCR, and its TCRdb copy is limited to in-frame clones, with some not included. There are roughly 500,000 clones in the sample; 89% occur only once, and approximately 2.5% lies in the top ten. Described treatment: roughly 19 received Ad26.COV2.S at low or high dose, single or two shots; 5 received placebo; per-sample allocation not given. The samples date from day 63 after the first vaccine or placebo injection. This specimen consisted of peripheral blood, obtained in a trial of Ad26.COV2.S vaccine versus placebo. These receptors were obtained from a person between 18 and 65 years old who received the Ad26.COV2.S COVID-19 vaccine or a placebo.

The chain carries TRBV5-1 and TRBJ2-1; TRBD2 matches at 9 bases. CDR3 length equals 16 residues. Trimming took 0 bases from V and 4 from J; bases not matched to a gene: 5. Per the germline V gene, CDR1 is SGHRS and CDR2 is YFSETQ. The CDR3 is CASSLGLAGGYNEQFF. CDR3 nucleotides: TGCGCCAGCAGCTTGGGTCTTGCGGGAGGGTACAATGAGCAGTTCTTC.

This clone was detected only once. The V call is TRBV7-3, the J call TRBJ2-5; D is undetermined. Germline V CDR1 and CDR2: SGHTA, FQGTGA. V was cut by 5 bases and J by 1 base, with 8 bases left in between. The CDR3 has 13 residues. This chain's CDR3 is CASSPGAQETQYF. DNA for the CDR3: TGTGCCAGCAGCCCCGGTGCCCAAGAGACCCAGTACTTC.

This sequence joins TRBV5-1 and TRBJ1-1; 7 nucleotides align to TRBD1. Germline CDR1 and CDR2: SGHRS and YFSETQ. V trimming: 2 bases; J trimming: 5 bases; junction bases outside the gene matches: 6. This CDR3 is built from 14 residues. CDR3 nucleotide sequence: TGCGCCAGCAGCTTTCTCACAGGGGAAACTGAAGCTTTCTTT. Translation: CASSFLTGETEAFF.

The rearrangement uses TRBV7-2 and TRBJ1-2; 8 nucleotides line up with TRBD1. The germline V gene has CDR1 SGHTA and CDR2 FQGNSA. The V and J ends lost 3 bases and 1 base, in that order; junction bases with no gene match: 7. There are 16 residues in the CDR3. The CDR3 DNA follows: TGTGCCAGCAGCTTTCGACAGGGGTCTTTTAACTATGGCTACACCTTC. Translation: CASSFRQGSFNYGYTF.

The chain joins TRBV12-3 or TRBV12-4 to TRBJ2-7, with TRBD2 matching over 11 bases. The CDR3 is 13 amino acids. Trimming took 7 bases from V and 3 from J; bases not matched to a gene: 2. CDR3 loop: CASTTSGDYEQYF. For the CDR3, the DNA is TGTGCCAGCACGACTAGCGGGGACTACGAGCAGTACTTC.

The chain couples TRBV11-3 to TRBJ2-1; D is unclear. This CDR3 contains 12 residues. V was trimmed by 0 bases and J by 9 bases, leaving 6 bases between them. CDR1 is SGHNT, CDR2 YENEEA, per germline. CDR3 protein: CASSLDLAEQFF. The CDR3 DNA follows: TGTGCCAGCAGCTTAGATCTGGCTGAGCAGTTCTTC. Full variable domain (missing parts from reference TRBV11-3 and TRBJ2-1): EAGVVQSPRYKIIEKKQPVAFWCNPISGHNTLYWYLQNLGQGPELLIRYENEEAVDDSQLPKDRFSAERLKGVDSTLKIQPAELGDSAVYLCASSLDLAEQFFGPGTRLTVL.

This chain connects TRBV6-2 or TRBV6-3 to TRBJ1-5; 7 bases fit TRBD1. With V trimmed by 6 bases and J by 7 bases, 6 bases remained unmatched. CDR1 is MNHEY, CDR2 SVGEGT, per germline. The CDR3 totals 13 residues. The CDR3: CASSPTGYQPQHF. The CDR3 DNA sequence: TGTGCCAGCAGCCCGACAGGGTACCAGCCCCAGCATTTT.

The genes are TRBV15 and TRBJ1-5, with a tentative D call TRBD1 (5 bases). This CDR3 contains 14 residues. Deletions cut 0 bases from V and 7 bases from J, with 10 bases between. CDR1 is LNHNV and CDR2 is YYDKDF in the germline V gene (reference sequence). The CDR3 loop is CATSRDRAGQPQHF. The CDR3, as DNA: TGTGCCACCAGCAGAGATCGGGCAGGGCAGCCCCAGCATTTT.

This clone has just a few counts. The CDR3 region is CASSGTSSTDTQYF. The CDR3 region has the DNA TGTGCCAGCAGTGGGACTTCTAGCACAGATACGCAGTATTTT. The chain couples TRBV2 to TRBJ2-3; maybe TRBD2 (5 bases). V gave up 4 bases and J gave up 0 bases, with 8 bases separating them. The germline V gene has CDR1 SNHLY and CDR2 FYNNEI. The CDR3 is 14 residues long.